The 18 T cell receptor beta chains presented below share a single source sample, sequenced in a study of siplizumab effects on memory and regulatory T cells. Using immunoSEQ multiplex PCR, the repertoire was profiled, and TCRdb retains in-frame clones only, with some absent. There are around 100,000 clones in the sample; more than 85% occur only once, and about 0.15% lies in the top ten. The sequenced material came from CD4+ T cells sorted from blood. The receptors come from a human donor in good health.

The chain links TRBV6-5 to TRBJ1-5; D is undetermined. CDR1 is MNHEY, CDR2 SVGAGI, per germline. Deletions cut 0 bases from V and 6 bases from J, with 9 bases between. This CDR3 has 14 amino acids. The CDR3: CASSYSSGSQPQHF. The CDR3 DNA reads TGTGCCAGCAGTTACTCGTCGGGATCTCAGCCCCAGCATTTT.

The gene calls are TRBV20-1 and TRBJ2-1, with no clear D. Per germline, CDR1 DFQATT and CDR2 SNEGSKA (reference sequence). Trimming shortened V by 3 bases and J by 4 bases, and 4 bases separated the two germline ends. The CDR3 contains 11 residues. The CDR3 is CSASAYNEQFF. The CDR3 DNA is TGCAGTGCTAGCGCTTACAATGAGCAGTTCTTC.

The rearrangement links TRBV4-3 to TRBJ1-2; D unresolved. Germline values: CDR1 LGHNA, CDR2 YSLEER. The CDR3 covers 12 residues. With 3 bases removed from V and 0 bases from J, the gap between germline ends came to 2 bases. The CDR3 region has the DNA TGCGCCAGCAGCCAGTCTAACTATGGCTACACCTTC. Translating it yields CASSQSNYGYTF.

This chain uses TRBV6-1 with TRBJ1-2, with D unresolved. This CDR3 is 14 amino acids long. Trimming removed 4 bases at V and 6 bases at J, with 15 bases between. Germline V gives CDR1 MNHNS, CDR2 SASEGT. The CDR3 coding sequence is TGTGCCAGCAGTGTCCCCTCCCTTTCTCATGGCTACACCTTC. Amino acid sequence: CASSVPSLSHGYTF.

This clone was seen only once. The chain is built from TRBV6-5 and TRBJ2-7; 9 nucleotides line up with TRBD1. This CDR3 has 15 amino acids. Unmatched junction bases numbered 6, after V lost 2 bases and J lost 4 bases. Looked up from germline, CDR1 is MNHEY and CDR2 is SVGAGI. The CDR3: CASSYLPGQGYEQYF. For the CDR3, the DNA is TGTGCCAGCAGTTACCTACCGGGACAGGGTTACGAGCAGTACTTC.

The chain couples TRBV5-4 to TRBJ2-2; TRBD2 matches at 10 bases. CDR1 is SGHNT, CDR2 YYREEE, per germline (reference sequence). This CDR3 is built from 14 residues. V gave up 5 bases and J gave up 7 bases; unmatched junction bases: 5. The CDR3 sequence: CASRSGGANGELFF. The CDR3 bases are TGTGCCAGCAGGAGCGGGGGGGCAAACGGGGAGCTGTTTTTT.

The genes are TRBV5-6 and TRBJ2-1; possible D gene TRBD2, 6 bases. V lost 1 base and J 4 bases, leaving 18 bases between the germline ends. Looked up from germline, CDR1 is SGHDT and CDR2 is YYEEEE. This CDR3 is 17 amino acids long. In DNA form, the CDR3 reads TGTGCCAGCAGCTTGTCGGGGCGGGGTAACCCTTACAATGAGCAGTTCTTC. Amino acid sequence: CASSLSGRGNPYNEQFF.

DNA for the CDR3: TGTGCCAGCAGTGAAGACAGGGCACTCAAGCGGGGGGAGCAGTACTTC. This translates into CASSEDRALKRGEQYF. The genes are TRBV2 and TRBJ2-7, with 8 bases that match TRBD2. CDR1 SNHLY and CDR2 FYNNEI come from the germline V gene. With V trimmed by 1 base and J by 7 bases, 12 bases remained unmatched. The CDR3 is 16 residues long.

J is TRBJ2-7 and V is TRBV14, with D tentatively TRBD1 or TRBD2 (6 bases each). This CDR3 contains 17 residues. Trimming shortened V by 6 bases and J by 1 base, and 22 bases separated the two germline ends. CDR1 and CDR2 (germline): SGHDN, FVKESK. For the CDR3, the DNA is TGTGCCAGCAGTTCCCCCCGCACAGGGAGGAGTTCCTACGAGCAGTACTTC. Amino acid sequence: CASSSPRTGRSSYEQYF.

A single count supports this clone. The V and J genes are TRBV5-4 and TRBJ1-2; a possible D gene is TRBD1 (6 bases). The CDR3 covers 16 residues. Trimming stripped 5 bases from V and 1 base from J, with 18 bases between. CDR1 and CDR2 (germline): SGHNT, YYREEE (reference sequence). The CDR3 DNA reads as TGTGCCAGCAGGACTGGAGGGGGAACGGTTAACTATGGCTACACCTTC. It specifies CASRTGGGTVNYGYTF.

The genes are TRBV30 and TRBJ1-5, with D maybe TRBD1 (6 bases). Germline CDR1 GTSNPN, CDR2 SVGIG (reference sequence). The CDR3 is made up of 13 amino acids. Trimming pared 4 bases from V and 8 bases from J, leaving 15 bases between. This CDR3 reads CAWTGQQGEPQHF. Written as DNA, the CDR3 is TGTGCCTGGACGGGACAACAAGGAGAGCCCCAGCATTTT.

V and J are TRBV7-3 and TRBJ1-1, with D perhaps TRBD1 (6 bases). Germline V CDR1 and CDR2: SGHTA, FQGTGA. The CDR3 loop spans 13 amino acids. The V end lost 8 bases, the J end lost 0 bases, and 10 bases lay between the germline ends. The CDR3 nucleotides read TGTGCCAGCCACAGGGAGATGAACACTGAAGCTTTCTTT. This codes for CASHREMNTEAFF. The entire variable domain, with the rest obtained from reference TRBV7-3 and TRBJ1-1, is as follows: GAGVSQTPSNKVTEKGKYVELRCDPISGHTALYWYRQSLGQGPEFLIYFQGTGAADDSGLPNDRFFAVRPEGSVSTLKIQRTERGDSAVYLCASHREMNTEAFFGQGTRLTVV.

The chain links TRBV2 to TRBJ2-2; D unresolved. From germline, CDR1 is SNHLY and CDR2 FYNNEI. V was clipped by 3 bases and J by 0 bases, with 8 bases between them. The CDR3 totals 15 residues. CDR3 bases: TGTGCCAGCAGTGATGGGCGAGCGAACACCGGGGAGCTGTTTTTT. Translated: CASSDGRANTGELFF. Looking up the rest from reference TRBV2 and TRBJ2-2 gives the full variable domain: EPEVTQTPSHQVTQMGQEVILRCVPISNHLYFYWYRQILGQKVEFLVSFYNNEISEKSEIFDDQFSVERPDGSNFTLKIRSTKLEDSAMYFCASSDGRANTGELFFGEGSRLTVL.

The chain joins TRBV7-2 to TRBJ2-2; the match to TRBD2 covers 8 bases. CDR3 size: 15 residues. Germline CDR1 reads SGHTA; CDR2 reads FQGNSA. Trimming took 3 bases from V and 10 from J; bases not matched to a gene: 10. In DNA, the CDR3 is TGTGCCAGCAGCTTTGGGACTAGTTGGTTGAAGGAGCTGTTTTTT. Protein sequence: CASSFGTSWLKELFF.

The chain employs TRBV2 and TRBJ2-5; 7 bases are shared with TRBD2. The CDR3 runs to 15 residues. Germline CDR1 and CDR2: SNHLY and FYNNEI. With V trimmed by 4 bases and J by 1 base, 6 bases remained unmatched. The CDR3 region has the DNA TGTGCCAGCAGTGCGATTTCGGGGGGCCAAGAGACCCAGTACTTC. Translating gives CASSAISGGQETQYF.

The chain carries TRBV12-2 and TRBJ2-5; the table's D call of TRBD2 was not tested on the DNA. TRBV12-2 corresponds to a pseudogene. CDR3 length: 14 residues. CDR3 sequence reads: CASRRRRTVETQYF. DNA for the CDR3: TGTGCAAGTCGCCGCCGTAGGACTGTGGAGACCCAGTACTTC.

This clone occurred a few times. At the DNA level, this CDR3 is encoded by other sequences in the same sample as well. V is TRBV18 and J is TRBJ2-5; D gene ambiguous. This CDR3 comprises 12 residues. Trimming pared 2 bases from V and 5 bases from J, leaving 6 bases between. CDR1 is KGHSH, CDR2 LQKENI, per germline. CDR3 region: CASSPSSETQYF. The CDR3 DNA reads TGTGCCAGCTCACCATCTTCGGAGACCCAGTACTTC. Based on the CDR3 plus reference TRBV18 and TRBJ2-5, the full variable domain is NAGVMQNPRHLVRRRGQEARLRCSPMKGHSHVYWYRQLPEEGLKFMVYLQKENIIDESGMPKERFSAEFPKEGPSILRIQQVVRGDSAAYFCASSPSSETQYFGPGTRLLVL.

This chain uses TRBV12-5 with TRBJ2-4; the D is unclear. This CDR3 contains 14 residues. V was trimmed by 10 bases and J by 8 bases, leaving 21 bases between them. Germline V gene lookup returns CDR1 LGHNT and CDR2 FRNRAP. Here the CDR3 reads CANGDVPSVDIQYF. The CDR3 DNA reads as TGTGCTAATGGCGACGTCCCGTCTGTGGACATTCAGTACTTC.